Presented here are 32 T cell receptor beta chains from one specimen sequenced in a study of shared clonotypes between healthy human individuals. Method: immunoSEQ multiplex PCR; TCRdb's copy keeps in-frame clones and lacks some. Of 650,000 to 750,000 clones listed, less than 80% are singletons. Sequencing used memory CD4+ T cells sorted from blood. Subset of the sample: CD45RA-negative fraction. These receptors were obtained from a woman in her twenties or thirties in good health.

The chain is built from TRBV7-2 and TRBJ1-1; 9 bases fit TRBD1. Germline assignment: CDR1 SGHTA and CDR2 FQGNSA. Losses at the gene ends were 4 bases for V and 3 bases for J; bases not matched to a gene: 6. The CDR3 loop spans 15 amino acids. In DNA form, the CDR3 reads TGTGCCAGCAGCTCGGGGACAGGGTTTTACACTGAAGCTTTCTTT. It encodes CASSSGTGFYTEAFF.

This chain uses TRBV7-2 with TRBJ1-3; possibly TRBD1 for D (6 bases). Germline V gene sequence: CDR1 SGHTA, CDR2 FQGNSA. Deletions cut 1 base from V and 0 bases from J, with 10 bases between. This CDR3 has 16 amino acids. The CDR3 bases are TGTGCCAGCAGCTTAGTGGGGGGGCCCTCTGGAAACACCATATATTTT. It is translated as CASSLVGGPSGNTIYF.

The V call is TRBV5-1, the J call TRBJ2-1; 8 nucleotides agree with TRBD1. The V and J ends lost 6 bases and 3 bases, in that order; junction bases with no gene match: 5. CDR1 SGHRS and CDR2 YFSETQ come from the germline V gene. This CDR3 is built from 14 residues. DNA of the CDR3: TGCGCCAGCACGTCAGGGGGCGACTACAATGAGCAGTTCTTC. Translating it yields CASTSGGDYNEQFF.

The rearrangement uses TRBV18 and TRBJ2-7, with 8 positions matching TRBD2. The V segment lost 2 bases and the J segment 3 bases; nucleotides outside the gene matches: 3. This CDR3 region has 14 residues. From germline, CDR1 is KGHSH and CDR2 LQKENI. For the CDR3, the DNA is TGTGCCAGCTCACCAGGGAGCGGGGGCTACGAGCAGTACTTC. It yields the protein CASSPGSGGYEQYF.

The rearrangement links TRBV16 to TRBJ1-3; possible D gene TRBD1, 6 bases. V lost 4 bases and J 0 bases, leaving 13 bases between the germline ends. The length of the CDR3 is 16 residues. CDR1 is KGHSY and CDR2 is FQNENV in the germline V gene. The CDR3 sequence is CASSRSGASSGNTIYF. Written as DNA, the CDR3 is TGTGCCAGCAGCCGCTCGGGGGCCAGCTCTGGAAACACCATATATTTT.

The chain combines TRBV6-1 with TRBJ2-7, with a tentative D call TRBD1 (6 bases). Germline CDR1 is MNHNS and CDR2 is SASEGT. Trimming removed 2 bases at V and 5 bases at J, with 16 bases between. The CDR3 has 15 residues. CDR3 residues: CASSEHGGTGNEQYF. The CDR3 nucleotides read TGTGCCAGCAGTGAACATGGGGGTACAGGGAACGAGCAGTACTTC.

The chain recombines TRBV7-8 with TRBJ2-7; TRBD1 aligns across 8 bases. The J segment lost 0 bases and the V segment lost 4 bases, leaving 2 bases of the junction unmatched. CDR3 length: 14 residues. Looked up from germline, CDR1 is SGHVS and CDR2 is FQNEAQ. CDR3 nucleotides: TGTGCCAGCAGCTGGACAGGGAGCTCCTACGAGCAGTACTTC. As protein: CASSWTGSSYEQYF.

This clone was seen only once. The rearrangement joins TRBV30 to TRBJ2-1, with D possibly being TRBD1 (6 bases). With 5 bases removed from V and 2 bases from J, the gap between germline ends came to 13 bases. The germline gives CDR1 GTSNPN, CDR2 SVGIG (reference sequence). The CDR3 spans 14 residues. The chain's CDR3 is CAWETGMTYNEQFF. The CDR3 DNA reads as TGTGCCTGGGAAACAGGGATGACCTACAATGAGCAGTTCTTC.

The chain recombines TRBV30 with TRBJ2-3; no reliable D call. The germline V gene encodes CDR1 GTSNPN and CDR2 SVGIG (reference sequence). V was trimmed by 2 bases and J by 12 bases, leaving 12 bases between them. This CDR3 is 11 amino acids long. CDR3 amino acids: CAWSTAPAQYF. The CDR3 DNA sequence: TGTGCCTGGAGTACGGCCCCAGCACAGTATTTT.

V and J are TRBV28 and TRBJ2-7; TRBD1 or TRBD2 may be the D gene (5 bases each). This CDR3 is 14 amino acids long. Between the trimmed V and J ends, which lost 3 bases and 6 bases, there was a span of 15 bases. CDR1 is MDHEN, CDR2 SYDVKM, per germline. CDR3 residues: CASSFSGPLPEQYF. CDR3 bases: TGTGCCAGCAGTTTTTCGGGACCCCTCCCCGAGCAGTACTTC. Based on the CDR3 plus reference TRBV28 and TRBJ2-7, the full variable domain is DVKVTQSSRYLVKRTGEKVFLECVQDMDHENMFWYRQDPGLGLRLIYFSYDVKMKEKGDIPEGYSVSREKKERFSLILESASTNQTSMYLCASSFSGPLPEQYFGPGTRLTVT.

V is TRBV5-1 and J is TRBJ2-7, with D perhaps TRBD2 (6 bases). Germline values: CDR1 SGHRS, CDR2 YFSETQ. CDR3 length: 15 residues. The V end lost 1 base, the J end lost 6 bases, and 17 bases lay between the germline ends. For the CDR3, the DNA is TGCGCCAGCAGCTTGTTCGCGGGAAGGCCCCTCGAGCAGTACTTC. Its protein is CASSLFAGRPLEQYF.

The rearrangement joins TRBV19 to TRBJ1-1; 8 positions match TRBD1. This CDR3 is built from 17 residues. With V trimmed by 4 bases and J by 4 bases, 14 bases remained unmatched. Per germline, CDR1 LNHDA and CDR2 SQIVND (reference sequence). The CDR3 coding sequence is TGTGCCAGTAGTAATAGGGGGACAGGCGGAGGACCCACTGAAGCTTTCTTT. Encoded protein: CASSNRGTGGGPTEAFF.

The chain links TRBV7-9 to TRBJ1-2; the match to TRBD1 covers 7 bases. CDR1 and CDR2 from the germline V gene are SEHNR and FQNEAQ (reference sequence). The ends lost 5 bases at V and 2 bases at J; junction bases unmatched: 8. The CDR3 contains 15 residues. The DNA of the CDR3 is TGTGCCAGCAGCCATGCGACAGGGAAGAACTATGGCTACACCTTC. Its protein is CASSHATGKNYGYTF. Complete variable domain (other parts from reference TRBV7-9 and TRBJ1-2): DTGVSQNPRHKITKRGQNVTFRCDPISEHNRLYWYRQTLGQGPEFLTYFQNEAQLEKSRLLSDRFSAERPKGSFSTLEIQRTEQGDSAMYLCASSHATGKNYGYTFGSGTRLTVV.

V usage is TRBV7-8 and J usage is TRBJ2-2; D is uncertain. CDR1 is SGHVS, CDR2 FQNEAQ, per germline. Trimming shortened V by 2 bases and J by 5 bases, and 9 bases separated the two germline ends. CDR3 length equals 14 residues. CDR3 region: CASSLTGFTGELFF. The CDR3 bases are TGTGCCAGCAGCTTAACGGGTTTTACCGGGGAGCTGTTTTTT.

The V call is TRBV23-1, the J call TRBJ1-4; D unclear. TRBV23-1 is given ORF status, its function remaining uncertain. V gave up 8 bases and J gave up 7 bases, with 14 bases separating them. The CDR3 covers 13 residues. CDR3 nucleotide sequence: TGCGCCAGCCCTCACCCCGCCGGTGAAAAACTGTTTTTT. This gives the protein CASPHPAGEKLFF.

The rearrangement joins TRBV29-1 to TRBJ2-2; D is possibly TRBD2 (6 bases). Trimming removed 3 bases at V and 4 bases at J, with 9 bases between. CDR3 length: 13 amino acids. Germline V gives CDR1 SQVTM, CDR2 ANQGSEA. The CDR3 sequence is CSVDQGGTGELFF. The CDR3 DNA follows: TGCAGCGTTGATCAGGGAGGCACCGGGGAGCTGTTTTTT.

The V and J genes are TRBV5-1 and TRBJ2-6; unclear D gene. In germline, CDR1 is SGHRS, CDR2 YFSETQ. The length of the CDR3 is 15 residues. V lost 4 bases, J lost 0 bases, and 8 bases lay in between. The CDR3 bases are TGCGCCAGCAGCCTTCAGAGCTCTGGGGCCAACGTCCTGACTTTC. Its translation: CASSLQSSGANVLTF.

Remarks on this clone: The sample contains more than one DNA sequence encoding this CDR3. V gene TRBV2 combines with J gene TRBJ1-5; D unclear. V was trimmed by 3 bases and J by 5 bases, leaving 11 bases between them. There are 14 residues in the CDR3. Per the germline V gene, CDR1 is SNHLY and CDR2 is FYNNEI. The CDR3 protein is CASSEVYSDQPQHF. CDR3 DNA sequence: TGTGCCAGCAGTGAGGTGTACTCCGATCAGCCCCAGCATTTT.

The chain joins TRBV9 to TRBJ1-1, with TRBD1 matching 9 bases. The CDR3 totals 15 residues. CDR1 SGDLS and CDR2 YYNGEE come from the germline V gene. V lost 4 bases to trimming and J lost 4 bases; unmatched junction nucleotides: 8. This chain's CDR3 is CASSPPGQGSTEAFF. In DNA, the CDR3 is TGTGCCAGCAGCCCCCCGGGACAGGGTAGCACTGAAGCTTTCTTT. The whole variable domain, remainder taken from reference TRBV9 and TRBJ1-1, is DSGVTQTPKHLITATGQRVTLRCSPRSGDLSVYWYQQSLDQGLQFLIQYYNGEERAKGNILERFSAQQFPDLHSELNLSSLELGDSALYFCASSPPGQGSTEAFFGQGTRLTVV.

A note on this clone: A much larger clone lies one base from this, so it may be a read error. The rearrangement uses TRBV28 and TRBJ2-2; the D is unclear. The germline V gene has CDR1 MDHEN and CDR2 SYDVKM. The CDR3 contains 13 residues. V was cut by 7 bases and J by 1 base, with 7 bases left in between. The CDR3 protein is CASTRMNTGELFF. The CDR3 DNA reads TGTGCCAGCACCCGGATGAACACCGGGGAGCTGTTTTTT.

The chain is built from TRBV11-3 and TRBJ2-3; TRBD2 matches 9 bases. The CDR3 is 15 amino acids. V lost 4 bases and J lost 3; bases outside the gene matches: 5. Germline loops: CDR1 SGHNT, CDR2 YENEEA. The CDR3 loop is CASSYGSGSTDTQYF. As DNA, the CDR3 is TGTGCCAGCAGCTACGGTAGCGGGAGTACAGATACGCAGTATTTT.

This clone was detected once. The CDR3 coding sequence is TGTGCCAGCAGCTTAGTACCGACAGGGGATGAAAAACTGTTTTTT. Translated, it gives CASSLVPTGDEKLFF. This chain connects TRBV7-9 to TRBJ1-4, with 8 bases fitting TRBD1. The trim removed 1 base at V and 6 bases at J, leaving 4 bases unmatched. This CDR3 region has 15 residues. Germline loops: CDR1 SEHNR, CDR2 FQNEAQ (reference sequence).

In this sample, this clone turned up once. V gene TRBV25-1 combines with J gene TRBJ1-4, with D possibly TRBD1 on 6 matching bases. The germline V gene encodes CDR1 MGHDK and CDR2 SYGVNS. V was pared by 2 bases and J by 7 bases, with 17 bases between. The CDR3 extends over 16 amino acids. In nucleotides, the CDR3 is TGTGCCAGCAGTGAAAAAACAGGGCACAGCGGTGAAAAACTGTTTTTT. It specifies CASSEKTGHSGEKLFF.

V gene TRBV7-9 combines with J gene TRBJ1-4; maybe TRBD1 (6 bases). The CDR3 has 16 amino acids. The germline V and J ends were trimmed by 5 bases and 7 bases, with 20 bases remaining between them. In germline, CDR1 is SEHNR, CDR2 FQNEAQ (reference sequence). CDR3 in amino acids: CASSPRRGGRGEKLFF. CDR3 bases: TGTGCCAGCAGCCCCCGCCGGGGGGGCAGGGGTGAAAAACTGTTTTTT.

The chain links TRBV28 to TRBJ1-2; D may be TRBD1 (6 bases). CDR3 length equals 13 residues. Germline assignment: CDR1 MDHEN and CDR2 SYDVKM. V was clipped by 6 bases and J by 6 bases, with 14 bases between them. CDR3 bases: TGTGCCAGCAGATGGACAGTTCAAAATGGCTACACCTTC. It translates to CASRWTVQNGYTF.

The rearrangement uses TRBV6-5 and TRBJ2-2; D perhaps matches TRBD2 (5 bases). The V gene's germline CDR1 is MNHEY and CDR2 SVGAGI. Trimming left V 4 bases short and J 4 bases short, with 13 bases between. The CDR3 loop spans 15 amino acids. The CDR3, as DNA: TGTGCCAGCAGTTCCCCGAGGGATTCCACCGGGGAGCTGTTTTTT. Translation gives CASSSPRDSTGELFF.

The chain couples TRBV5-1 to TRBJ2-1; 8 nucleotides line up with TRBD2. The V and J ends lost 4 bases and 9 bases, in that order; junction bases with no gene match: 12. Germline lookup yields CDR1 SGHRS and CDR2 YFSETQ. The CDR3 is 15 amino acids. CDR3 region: CASSRTPAGETEQFF. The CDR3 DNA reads TGCGCCAGCAGCAGGACTCCAGCGGGGGAGACTGAGCAGTTCTTC.

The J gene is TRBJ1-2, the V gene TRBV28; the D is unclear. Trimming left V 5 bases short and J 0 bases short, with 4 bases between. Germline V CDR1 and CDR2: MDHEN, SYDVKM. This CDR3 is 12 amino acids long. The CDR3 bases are TGTGCCAGCAGTATCTCTAACTATGGCTACACCTTC. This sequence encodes CASSISNYGYTF.

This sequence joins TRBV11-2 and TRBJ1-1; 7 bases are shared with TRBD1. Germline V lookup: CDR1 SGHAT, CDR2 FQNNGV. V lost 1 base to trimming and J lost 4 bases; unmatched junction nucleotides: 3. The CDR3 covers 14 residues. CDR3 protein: CASSLGRQGTEAFF. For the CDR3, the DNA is TGTGCCAGCAGCTTAGGGAGACAGGGCACTGAAGCTTTCTTT.

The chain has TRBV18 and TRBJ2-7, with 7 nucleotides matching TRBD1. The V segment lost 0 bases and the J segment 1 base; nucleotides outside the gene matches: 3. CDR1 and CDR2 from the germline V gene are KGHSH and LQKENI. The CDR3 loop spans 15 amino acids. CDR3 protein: CASSPPGQPSYEQYF. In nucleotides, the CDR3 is TGTGCCAGCTCACCACCGGGACAGCCTTCCTACGAGCAGTACTTC.

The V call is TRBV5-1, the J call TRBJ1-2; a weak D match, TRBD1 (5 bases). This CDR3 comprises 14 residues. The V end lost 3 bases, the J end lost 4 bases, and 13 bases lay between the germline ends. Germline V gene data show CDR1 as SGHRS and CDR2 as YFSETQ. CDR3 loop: CASSSSGRGYGYTF. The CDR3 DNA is TGCGCCAGCAGCTCCTCGGGACGCGGCTATGGCTACACCTTC. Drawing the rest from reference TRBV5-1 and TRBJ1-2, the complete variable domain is KAGVTQTPRYLIKTRGQQVTLSCSPISGHRSVSWYQQTPGQGLQFLFEYFSETQRNKGNFPGRFSGRQFSNSRSEMNVSTLELGDSALYLCASSSSGRGYGYTFGSGTRLTVV.

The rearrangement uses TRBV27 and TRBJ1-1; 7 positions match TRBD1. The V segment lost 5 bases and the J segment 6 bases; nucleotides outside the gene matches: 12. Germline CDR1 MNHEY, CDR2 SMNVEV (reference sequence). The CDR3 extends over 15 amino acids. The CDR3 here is CASSRHNPGGSEAFF. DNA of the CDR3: TGTGCCAGCAGTCGCCACAACCCAGGGGGTTCTGAAGCTTTCTTT.